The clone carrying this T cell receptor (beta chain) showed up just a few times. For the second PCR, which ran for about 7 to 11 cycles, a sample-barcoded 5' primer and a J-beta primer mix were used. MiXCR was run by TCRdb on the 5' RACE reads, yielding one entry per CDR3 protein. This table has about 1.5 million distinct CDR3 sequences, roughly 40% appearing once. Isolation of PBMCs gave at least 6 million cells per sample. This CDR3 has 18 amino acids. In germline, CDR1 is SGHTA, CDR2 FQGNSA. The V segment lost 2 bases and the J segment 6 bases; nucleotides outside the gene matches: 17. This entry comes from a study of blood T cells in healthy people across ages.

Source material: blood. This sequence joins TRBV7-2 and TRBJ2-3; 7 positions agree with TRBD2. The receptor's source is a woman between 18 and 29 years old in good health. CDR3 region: CASSLMGASGAPGDTQYF. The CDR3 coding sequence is TGTGCCAGCAGCTTAATGGGTGCTAGCGGAGCCCCTGGTGATACGCAGTATTTT.